Each of the 7 T cell receptor beta chains below was sequenced from the same sample in a study of T cells in Graves' hyperthyroidism and ophthalmopathy. The source material, RNA transcripts, was used to amplify TCR beta CDR3 regions. A set of HTBI primers served as the primers for a first-round RT-PCR of the TCR CDR3. TCRdb redid the calling of the multiplex PCR reads with MiXCR, one entry per CDR3 protein. Here the sample spans around 450,000 distinct CDR3 sequences, 15% to 19% being singletons. The sequencing input was blood. The source is a woman younger than 30 with Graves' hyperthyroidism.

This clonotype was recorded many times. The chain has TRBV5-8 and TRBJ2-7; TRBD1 agrees at 8 bases. CDR3 length: 18 residues. Trimming took 4 bases from V and 0 from J; bases not matched to a gene: 15. Germline V gene data show CDR1 as SGHTS and CDR2 as YDEGEE. CDR3 sequence: CASSRMTGAYTYSYEQYF. The CDR3 DNA reads as TGTGCCAGCAGCCGAATGACAGGGGCCTACACATACTCCTACGAGCAGTACTTC.

In its sample, this clonotype was seen many times. The J gene is TRBJ1-2, the V gene TRBV12-3 or TRBV12-4; TRBD1 might be the D (5 bases). With 10 bases removed from V and 8 bases from J, the gap between germline ends came to 14 bases. The CDR3 consists of 11 residues. The CDR3 loop is CATVGEGGYTF. CDR3 in DNA: TGTGCCACTGTAGGGGAGGGAGGCTACACCTTC.

This clonotype was counted at least ten times. The rearrangement uses TRBV20-1 and TRBJ2-7, with 8 bases that match TRBD1. The CDR3 covers 16 residues. Trimming took 2 bases from V and 0 from J; bases not matched to a gene: 9. Per germline, CDR1 DFQATT and CDR2 SNEGSKA (reference sequence). The CDR3 DNA is TGCAGTGCTAGACCTCGTACAGGGGGGAGCTCCTACGAGCAGTACTTC. Protein product: CSARPRTGGSSYEQYF.

Ten or more counts support this clonotype. The J gene is TRBJ2-5, the V gene TRBV5-1; D not resolved. CDR1 and CDR2 from the germline V gene are SGHRS and YFSETQ. The CDR3 consists of 13 residues. Trimming shortened V by 5 bases and J by 5 bases, and 13 bases separated the two germline ends. Here the CDR3 DNA reads TGCGCCAGCAGGATCGCGGCGGAGGAGACCCAGTACTTC. Translating gives CASRIAAEETQYF.

The chain employs TRBV2 and TRBJ1-1; tentatively, D is TRBD1 (5 bases). Trimming cost V 6 bases and J 4 bases, with 15 bases left between them. This CDR3 is built from 14 residues. Germline V gives CDR1 SNHLY, CDR2 FYNNEI. The CDR3 DNA reads TGTGCCAGCAGGGGAGACGGGACGGCCACTGAAGCTTTCTTT. It translates to CASRGDGTATEAFF.

The genes are TRBV11-2 and TRBJ2-1; TRBD2 might be the D (7 bases). V gave up 1 base and J gave up 0 bases, with 13 bases separating them. Germline values: CDR1 SGHAT, CDR2 FQNNGV. This CDR3 spans 17 amino acids. The chain's CDR3 is CASSLGGAGASYNEQFF. CDR3 nucleotide sequence: TGTGCCAGCAGCTTAGGGGGGGCGGGGGCCTCCTACAATGAGCAGTTCTTC.

This clonotype was counted ten times or more. This chain connects TRBV19 to TRBJ1-5; perhaps TRBD1 as D (6 bases). The V end lost 4 bases, the J end lost 4 bases, and 17 bases lay between the germline ends. The germline CDR1 and CDR2 sequences are LNHDA and SQIVND (reference sequence). The CDR3 length is 16 residues. CDR3 protein: CASSTYTGWGNQPQHF. For the CDR3, the DNA is TGTGCCAGTAGTACGTACACAGGGTGGGGAAATCAGCCCCAGCATTTT. The full variable domain, completed using reference TRBV19 and TRBJ1-5, is DGGITQSPKYLFRKEGQNVTLSCEQNLNHDAMYWYRQDPGQGLRLIYYSQIVNDFQKGDIAEGYSVSREKKESFPLTVTSAQKNPTAFYLCASSTYTGWGNQPQHFGDGTRLSIL.